This TCR beta chain originates from a study of identical twins. This clonotype was seen more than once but under ten times. Its specificity is unknown. Study findings and constraints: Zero-insertion analyses might be partly confounded by invariant T cells like MAIT and iNKT. Out-of-frame TCR alpha sharing in monozygotic twins exceeded recombination model predictions.

Template switching (which added a universal primer site) was used, and cDNA carried unique molecular identifiers. TCRdb recomputed calls from the 5' RACE reads with MiXCR, one row per CDR3 protein. The sample records 1.5 million to 2 million distinct CDR3 sequences, less than 40% being singletons. The length of the CDR3 is 15 residues. With V trimmed by 4 bases and J by 4 bases, 9 bases remained unmatched. From germline, CDR1 is SGHRS and CDR2 YFSETQ. Only healthy Caucasians were enrolled as donors. The clonotype comes from a newborn girl in good health. The sequenced sample consisted of cord blood. The chain uses TRBV5-1 and TRBJ1-2; TRBD1 matches at 8 bases. The CDR3 DNA follows: TGCGCCAGCAGCCCATTGACAGGGGAGGCCTATGGCTACACCTTC. It translates to CASSPLTGEAYGYTF. Variable domain in full (rest from reference TRBV5-1 and TRBJ1-2): KAGVTQTPRYLIKTRGQQVTLSCSPISGHRSVSWYQQTPGQGLQFLFEYFSETQRNKGNFPGRFSGRQFSNSRSEMNVSTLELGDSALYLCASSPLTGEAYGYTFGSGTRLTVV.